This T cell receptor (beta chain) was retrieved from a study of cytomegalovirus exposure and HLA in healthy donors. Comment on this clone: Antigen unknown.

The PCR made use of 60 Vbeta and 13 Jbeta primers. Assay used: immunoSEQ multiplex PCR; TCRdb lists only in-frame clones, some missing. Altogether more than 150,000 clones are present, approximately 85% being singletons, with the ten largest covering about 0.84%. From germline, CDR1 is SGDLS and CDR2 YYNGEE. V lost 4 bases to trimming and J lost 4 bases; unmatched junction nucleotides: 8. The CDR3 totals 16 residues. Study-level findings and limits: Cytomegalovirus status was reportedly diagnosed by the classifier with high sensitivity and specificity. Sequencing likely produced, as an artifact, a cluster of highly shared sequence variants. The dataset shows that most TCR sequences were rare, while some public TCRs occurred in many donors. A later analysis found that most CMV-associated TCR beta chains appeared HLA-restricted.

This receptor was identified in a woman younger than 30 in good health and CMV-seronegative. The sample taken for sequencing was PBMCs. The chain couples TRBV9 to TRBJ2-3; 11 nucleotides line up with TRBD2. The CDR3 DNA reads as TGTGCCAGCAGCCCGATTGTAGCGGGAGGGCCAGATACGCAGTATTTT. Translating gives CASSPIVAGGPDTQYF.